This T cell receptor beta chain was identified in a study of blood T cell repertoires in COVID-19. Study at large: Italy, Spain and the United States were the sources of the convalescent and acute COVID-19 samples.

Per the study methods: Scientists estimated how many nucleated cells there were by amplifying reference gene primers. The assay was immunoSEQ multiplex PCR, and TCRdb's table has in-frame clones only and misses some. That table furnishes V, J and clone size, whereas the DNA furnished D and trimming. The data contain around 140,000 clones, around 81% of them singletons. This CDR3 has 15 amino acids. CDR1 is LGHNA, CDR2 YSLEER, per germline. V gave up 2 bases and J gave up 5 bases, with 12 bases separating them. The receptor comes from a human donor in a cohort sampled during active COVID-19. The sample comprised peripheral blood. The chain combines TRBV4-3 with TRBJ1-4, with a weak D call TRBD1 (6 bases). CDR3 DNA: TGCGCCAGCAGCCAAACCCGACAGGAGAATGAAAAACTGTTTTTT. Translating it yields CASSQTRQENEKLFF.